A single sample gave rise to the 26 T cell receptor beta chains below, sequenced in a study of identical twins. In TCRdb, the 5' RACE reads were re-called with MiXCR into one record per CDR3 protein. Altogether hundreds of thousands of distinct CDR3 sequences are present, around 5.7% being singletons, with the ten largest covering roughly 2%. The sequenced sample consisted of naive T cells sorted from blood. The receptors here all came from a man between 18 and 35 years old in good health.

This clonotype was seen many times. The rearrangement joins TRBV28 to TRBJ2-2; 9 nucleotides line up with TRBD1. Per the germline V gene, CDR1 is MDHEN and CDR2 is SYDVKM. CDR3 size: 14 residues. The V segment lost 10 bases and the J segment 2 bases; nucleotides outside the gene matches: 5. In DNA form, the CDR3 reads TGTGCCACCACAGGGGGCTTTAACACCGGGGAGCTGTTTTTT. Amino acids: CATTGGFNTGELFF. Full variable domain (missing parts from reference TRBV28 and TRBJ2-2): DVKVTQSSRYLVKRTGEKVFLECVQDMDHENMFWYRQDPGLGLRLIYFSYDVKMKEKGDIPEGYSVSREKKERFSLILESASTNQTSMYLCATTGGFNTGELFFGEGSRLTVL.

The chain joins TRBV20-1 to TRBJ2-5; 16 bases map to TRBD2. The V segment lost 2 bases and the J segment 5 bases; nucleotides outside the gene matches: 14. There are 19 residues in the CDR3. CDR1 is DFQATT and CDR2 is SNEGSKA in the germline V gene (reference sequence). The CDR3 bases are TGCAGTGCTAGATCTTCAGCCGGGACTAGCGGGAGGGCCTTTGAGACCCAGTACTTC. As protein: CSARSSAGTSGRAFETQYF.

This clonotype has only a few counts. The V and J genes are TRBV12-3 or TRBV12-4 and TRBJ2-3; the D gene could be TRBD1 or TRBD2 (5 bases each). V gave up 3 bases and J gave up 8 bases, with 12 bases separating them. The CDR3 is 13 amino acids. This chain's CDR3 is CASSLGPSSTQYF. The DNA of the CDR3 is TGTGCCAGCAGTTTGGGACCTTCGAGTACGCAGTATTTT.

This chain links TRBV7-2 with TRBJ2-1, with a tentative D call TRBD1 (5 bases). The CDR3 spans 14 residues. Germline loops: CDR1 SGHTA, CDR2 FQGNSA. V shed 1 base and J shed 8 bases, with 12 bases lying between them. CDR3 amino acids: CASSLVGRAHEQFF. DNA for the CDR3: TGTGCCAGCAGCTTAGTGGGCAGGGCCCATGAGCAGTTCTTC. Filled out from reference TRBV7-2 and TRBJ2-1, the complete variable domain reads GAGVSQSPSNKVTEKGKDVELRCDPISGHTALYWYRQSLGQGLEFLIYFQGNSAPDKSGLPSDRFSAERTGGSVSTLTIQRTQQEDSAVYLCASSLVGRAHEQFFGPGTRLTVL.

The CDR3 DNA follows: TGTGCCATCAGTGATCCAGATACGCAGTATTTT. Its protein product is CAISDPDTQYF. The genes are TRBV10-3 and TRBJ2-3; no definite D call. Germline lookup yields CDR1 ENHRY and CDR2 SYGVKD. The V gene lost 3 bases and the J gene lost 4 bases, with 2 bases spanning the gap. The length of the CDR3 is 11 residues.

V is TRBV10-3 and J is TRBJ1-1; tentatively, D is TRBD1 (5 bases). The V gene lost 5 bases and the J gene lost 3 bases, with 13 bases spanning the gap. Germline V gene data show CDR1 as ENHRY and CDR2 as SYGVKD. The CDR3 consists of 14 residues. The CDR3 DNA follows: TGTGCCATCAGTTATCGGGTAGGGGACACTGAAGCTTTCTTT. This gives the protein CAISYRVGDTEAFF.

The V call is TRBV7-2, the J call TRBJ1-3, with D uncertain. CDR1 is SGHTA and CDR2 is FQGNSA in the germline V gene. The V gene lost 1 base and the J gene lost 4 bases, with 11 bases spanning the gap. This CDR3 is 15 amino acids long. CDR3 protein: CASSLGLRGGNTIYF. The CDR3, as DNA: TGTGCCAGCAGCTTAGGTTTGCGTGGGGGAAACACCATATATTTT.

This chain uses TRBV11-1 with TRBJ2-7; TRBD1 might be the D (5 bases). Germline V gene sequence: CDR1 SGHAT, CDR2 FQDESV (reference sequence). Trimming cost V 5 bases and J 1 base, with 15 bases left between them. The CDR3 is 15 residues long. The CDR3 spells CASSAPVRVSYEQYF. CDR3 nucleotide sequence: TGTGCCAGCAGCGCACCGGTCAGGGTGTCCTACGAGCAGTACTTC.

This clonotype has just a few counts. J is TRBJ2-5 and V is TRBV9; D call uncertain. V was clipped by 1 base and J by 1 base, with 8 bases between them. The CDR3 has 14 residues. The germline V gene has CDR1 SGDLS and CDR2 YYNGEE. The DNA for the CDR3 is TGTGCCAGCAGCGTATTTCCGCTCCAAGAGACCCAGTACTTC. Amino acid sequence: CASSVFPLQETQYF.

Many counts were recorded for this clonotype. The chain couples TRBV29-1 to TRBJ1-1, with D unresolved. The V gene lost 4 bases and the J gene lost 0 bases, with 9 bases spanning the gap. This CDR3 region has 13 residues. Looked up from germline, CDR1 is SQVTM and CDR2 is ANQGSEA. The CDR3 DNA sequence: TGCAGCGTTGTGGGGATCCTGAACACTGAAGCTTTCTTT. Protein sequence: CSVVGILNTEAFF.

This clonotype turned up a few times. The chain carries TRBV7-9 and TRBJ1-2; a possible D gene is TRBD1 (5 bases). The V end was cut by 5 bases, the J end by 5 bases, with 18 bases between. CDR3 length equals 15 residues. Germline CDR1 is SEHNR and CDR2 is FQNEAQ (reference sequence). CDR3 amino acids: CASSLSLRDTYGYTF. The CDR3 DNA reads TGTGCCAGCAGCCTTTCCCTCAGGGATACGTATGGCTACACCTTC.

This clonotype was observed many times. The rearrangement links TRBV15 to TRBJ1-2, with TRBD1 matching 9 bases. Germline V CDR1 and CDR2: LNHNV, YYDKDF (reference sequence). The CDR3 is made up of 14 amino acids. The V and J ends lost 3 bases and 6 bases, in that order; junction bases with no gene match: 5. Here the CDR3 DNA reads TGTGCCACCAGCAGGGGACAGGGAGGGGATGGCTACACCTTC. Its translation: CATSRGQGGDGYTF. The variable domain in full, completed from reference TRBV15 and TRBJ1-2, reads DAMVIQNPRYQVTQFGKPVTLSCSQTLNHNVMYWYQQKSSQAPKLLFHYYDKDFNNEADTPDNFQSRRPNTSFCFLDIRSPGLGDTAMYLCATSRGQGGDGYTFGSGTRLTVV.

In this sample, this clonotype turned up many times. This rearrangement joins TRBV6-5 to TRBJ2-3, with D perhaps matching TRBD1 or TRBD2 (5 bases each). The germline V gene encodes CDR1 MNHEY and CDR2 SVGAGI. This CDR3 is 16 amino acids long. The V end lost 2 bases, the J end lost 2 bases, and 14 bases lay between the germline ends. For the CDR3, the DNA is TGTGCCAGCAGTTACGGGGGACCTAGTATCACAGATACGCAGTATTTT. This translates into CASSYGGPSITDTQYF.

In its sample, this clonotype was seen many times. The chain recombines TRBV20-1 with TRBJ1-1; no definite D call. V lost 6 bases and J 1 base, leaving 18 bases between the germline ends. The CDR3 has 15 residues. Germline lookup yields CDR1 DFQATT and CDR2 SNEGSKA (reference sequence). The CDR3: CSARREGRGNTEAFF. The CDR3 DNA is TGCAGTGCCCGACGTGAAGGACGTGGGAACACTGAAGCTTTCTTT.

In its sample, this clonotype was seen a few times. V is TRBV5-1 and J is TRBJ2-5; 10 nucleotides agree with TRBD2. The CDR3 is 15 residues long. The junction had 7 bases not matched to a gene; V was cut back by 5 bases and J by 3 bases. Germline V gene lookup returns CDR1 SGHRS and CDR2 YFSETQ. CDR3 sequence reads: CASRLSSGSEETQYF. CDR3 sequence (DNA): TGCGCCAGCAGGTTGTCTAGCGGGAGCGAAGAGACCCAGTACTTC. Full variable domain (remainder filled in from reference TRBV5-1 and TRBJ2-5): KAGVTQTPRYLIKTRGQQVTLSCSPISGHRSVSWYQQTPGQGLQFLFEYFSETQRNKGNFPGRFSGRQFSNSRSEMNVSTLELGDSALYLCASRLSSGSEETQYFGPGTRLLVL.

This clonotype appeared many times. The chain uses TRBV20-1 and TRBJ1-1; tentatively, D is TRBD1 (6 bases). V was pared by 7 bases and J by 1 base, with 16 bases between. Germline V gives CDR1 DFQATT, CDR2 SNEGSKA (reference sequence). The CDR3 covers 14 residues. CDR3 nucleotide sequence: TGCAGTGTAAGCCAGGGGACTCAGAACACTGAAGCTTTCTTT. Its protein is CSVSQGTQNTEAFF.

This chain uses TRBV20-1 with TRBJ2-3; D is possibly TRBD2 (6 bases). In germline, CDR1 is DFQATT, CDR2 SNEGSKA (reference sequence). There are 14 residues in the CDR3. V lost 3 bases and J lost 0, with 10 bases in between. In nucleotides, the CDR3 is TGCAGTGCTAGGATTAGCGGCAGCACAGATACGCAGTATTTT. This translates into CSARISGSTDTQYF.

In this sample, this clonotype turned up a few times. J is TRBJ1-5 and V is TRBV15; 7 bases are shared with TRBD1. CDR3 length equals 19 residues. Germline V gene sequence: CDR1 LNHNV, CDR2 YYDKDF (reference sequence). The junction had 15 bases not matched to a gene; V was cut back by 2 bases and J by 2 bases. CDR3 sequence reads: CATSRLGTAGSFGNQPQHF. The DNA for the CDR3 is TGTGCCACCAGCAGATTGGGGACAGCGGGAAGCTTCGGCAATCAGCCCCAGCATTTT.

There are many counts of this clonotype. The CDR3 region is CASSLEVAYGYTF. The CDR3, as DNA: TGCGCCAGCAGCCTTGAGGTTGCCTATGGCTACACCTTC. The rearrangement joins TRBV4-1 to TRBJ1-2; D uncertain. The CDR3 contains 13 residues. The V and J ends lost 4 bases and 4 bases respectively, with 10 bases between them. Germline CDR1 reads MGHRA; CDR2 reads YSYEKL.

This clonotype showed up many times. This chain uses TRBV7-9 with TRBJ1-2; the D is unclear. Germline assignment: CDR1 SEHNR and CDR2 FQNEAQ (reference sequence). This CDR3 is 15 amino acids long. V lost 5 bases to trimming and J lost 0 bases, with 13 bases between them. CDR3 loop: CASSAGQTPNYGYTF. For the CDR3, the DNA is TGTGCCAGCAGCGCAGGCCAGACCCCTAACTATGGCTACACCTTC.

This clonotype was detected many times. The chain uses TRBV24-1 and TRBJ1-1; D is uncertain. The CDR3 loop spans 11 amino acids. Germline V lookup: CDR1 KGHDR, CDR2 SFDVKD. Trimming took off 9 bases at V and 7 bases at J, with 11 bases between the two ends. CDR3 nucleotides: TGTGCCACCCAATTTCGGGATGAAGCTTTCTTT. The encoded protein is CATQFRDEAFF.

There are many counts of this clonotype. V and J are TRBV9 and TRBJ2-7; D remains unclear. There are 15 residues in the CDR3. V was shortened by 2 bases and J by 2 bases, with 14 bases between the two germline ends. Per the germline V gene, CDR1 is SGDLS and CDR2 is YYNGEE. CDR3 amino acids: CASSVAPGPAYEQYF. The CDR3 region has the DNA TGTGCCAGCAGCGTCGCTCCGGGCCCTGCCTACGAGCAGTACTTC.

This clonotype was observed at least ten times. The chain carries TRBV3-1 and TRBJ2-7; D gene ambiguous. This CDR3 spans 14 amino acids. The V gene lost 3 bases and the J gene lost 3 bases, with 12 bases spanning the gap. CDR1 is LGHDT, CDR2 YNNKEL, per germline (reference sequence). CDR3 sequence: CASSHSGIGYEQYV. For the CDR3, the DNA is TGTGCCAGCAGCCACTCTGGCATCGGCTACGAGCAGTACGTC.

The J gene is TRBJ1-4, the V gene TRBV12-3 or TRBV12-4; D remains ambiguous. V lost 2 bases and J 3 bases, leaving 10 bases between the germline ends. The CDR3 has 15 residues. The DNA for the CDR3 is TGTGCCAGCAGTTTATCCAAGGGTCCTAATGAAAAACTGTTTTTT. This encodes CASSLSKGPNEKLFF.

This clonotype was picked up many times. Germline and junction disagree at one end, which may indicate a read error. The chain uses TRBV9 and TRBJ2-3; D gene ambiguous. The germline CDR1 and CDR2 sequences are SGDLS and YYNGEE. The CDR3 consists of 12 residues. The CDR3 DNA sequence: TGTGCCAGCACCGTAAACACAGATACGCAGTATTTT. Translation: CASTVNTDTQYF.

There are many counts of this clonotype. The chain carries TRBV20-1 and TRBJ2-1, with D possibly being TRBD1 or TRBD2 (5 bases each). This CDR3 contains 15 residues. In germline, CDR1 is DFQATT, CDR2 SNEGSKA (reference sequence). Trimming took off 0 bases at V and 5 bases at J, with 14 bases between the two ends. The CDR3 bases are TGCAGTGCTAGAGATCTTGGACTGGGGGACAATGAGCAGTTCTTC. As protein: CSARDLGLGDNEQFF.